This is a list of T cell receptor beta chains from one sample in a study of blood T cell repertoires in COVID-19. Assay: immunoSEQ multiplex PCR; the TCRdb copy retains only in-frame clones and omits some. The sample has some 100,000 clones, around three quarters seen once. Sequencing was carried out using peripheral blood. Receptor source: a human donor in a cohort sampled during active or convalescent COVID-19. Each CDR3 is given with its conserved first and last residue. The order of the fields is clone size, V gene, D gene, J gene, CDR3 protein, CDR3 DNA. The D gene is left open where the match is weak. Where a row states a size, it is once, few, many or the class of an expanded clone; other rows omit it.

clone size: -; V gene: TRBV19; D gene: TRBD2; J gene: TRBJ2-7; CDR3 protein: CASRITAGVYEQYF; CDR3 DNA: TGTGCCAGTAGGATAACAGCGGGAGTCTACGAGCAGTACTTC
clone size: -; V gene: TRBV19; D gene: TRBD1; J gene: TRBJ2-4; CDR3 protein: CASSINADRTKNIQYF; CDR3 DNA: TGTGCCAGTAGTATCAACGCGGACAGGACCAAAAACATTCAGTACTTC
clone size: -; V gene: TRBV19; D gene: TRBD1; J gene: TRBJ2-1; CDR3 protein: CASRNLQGRFNNEQFF; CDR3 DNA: TGTGCCAGTAGAAACTTACAGGGGCGGTTCAACAATGAGCAGTTCTTC
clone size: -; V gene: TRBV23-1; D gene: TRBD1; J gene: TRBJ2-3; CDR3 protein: CASSPLGQGGKDTQYF; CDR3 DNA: TGCGCCAGCAGTCCCCTCGGACAGGGGGGGAAAGATACGCAGTATTTT
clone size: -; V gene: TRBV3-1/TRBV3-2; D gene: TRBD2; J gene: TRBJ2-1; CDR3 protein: CASSQDIGAGGYNEQFF; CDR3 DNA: TGTGCCAGCAGCCAAGACATCGGAGCGGGAGGGTACAATGAGCAGTTCTTC
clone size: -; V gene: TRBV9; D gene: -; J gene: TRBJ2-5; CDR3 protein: CASSVEGRTEETQYF; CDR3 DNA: TGTGCCAGCAGCGTTGAGGGAAGGACAGAAGAGACCCAGTACTTC
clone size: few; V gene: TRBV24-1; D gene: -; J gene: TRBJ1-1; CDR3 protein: CATSDPSNSGSAFF; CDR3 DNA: TGTGCCACCAGTGATCCTTCGAACTCAGGATCAGCTTTCTTT
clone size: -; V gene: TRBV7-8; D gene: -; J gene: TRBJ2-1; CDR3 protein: CASSLVSHEQFF; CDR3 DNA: TGTGCCAGCAGCTTAGTCTCTCATGAGCAGTTCTTC
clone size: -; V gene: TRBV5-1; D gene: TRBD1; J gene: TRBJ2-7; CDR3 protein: CASSSRQGAYEQYF; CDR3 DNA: TGCGCCAGCAGCTCGAGACAGGGTGCCTACGAGCAGTACTTC
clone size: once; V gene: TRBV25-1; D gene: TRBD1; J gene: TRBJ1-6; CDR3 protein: CASSLQGRNSPLHF; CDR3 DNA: TGTGCCAGCAGCTTACAGGGGCGTAATTCACCCCTCCACTTT
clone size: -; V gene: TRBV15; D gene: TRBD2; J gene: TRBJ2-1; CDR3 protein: CATSRGGLAGYNEQFF; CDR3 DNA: TGTGCCACCAGCAGAGGAGGACTAGCGGGGTACAATGAGCAGTTCTTC
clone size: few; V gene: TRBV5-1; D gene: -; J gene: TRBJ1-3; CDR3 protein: CASSLNGGENTIYF; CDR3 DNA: TGCGCCAGCAGCTTGAACGGAGGAGAAAACACCATATATTTT
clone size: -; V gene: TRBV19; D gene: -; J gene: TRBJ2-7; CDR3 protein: CASSGSRYEQYF; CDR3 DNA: TGTGCCAGTAGCGGGTCTCGGTACGAGCAGTACTTC
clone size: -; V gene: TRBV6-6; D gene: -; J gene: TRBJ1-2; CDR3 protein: CASSRTEANYGYTF; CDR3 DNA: TGTGCCAGCAGTCGGACAGAAGCTAACTATGGCTACACCTTC
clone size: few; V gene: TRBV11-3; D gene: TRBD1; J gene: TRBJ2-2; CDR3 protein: CASSLFTGAGTGELFF; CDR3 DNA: TGTGCCAGCAGCTTATTTACAGGGGCTGGCACCGGGGAGCTGTTTTTT
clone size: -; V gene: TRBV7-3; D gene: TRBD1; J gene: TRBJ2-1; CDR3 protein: CASGRQGAEQFF; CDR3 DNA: TGTGCCAGCGGACGACAGGGGGCTGAGCAGTTCTTC
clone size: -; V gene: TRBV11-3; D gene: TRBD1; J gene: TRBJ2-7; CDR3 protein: CASSPDRANSYEQYF; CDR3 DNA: TGTGCCAGCAGCCCGGACAGGGCAAACAGTTACGAGCAGTACTTC
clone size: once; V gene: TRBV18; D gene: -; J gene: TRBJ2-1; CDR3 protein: CASSPDGVYNEQFF; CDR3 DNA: TGTGCCAGCTCACCGGACGGGGTCTACAATGAGCAGTTCTTC
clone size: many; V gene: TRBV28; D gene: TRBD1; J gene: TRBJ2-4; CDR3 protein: CASSVQGAKNIQYF; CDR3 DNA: TGTGCCAGCAGTGTACAGGGGGCCAAAAACATTCAGTACTTC
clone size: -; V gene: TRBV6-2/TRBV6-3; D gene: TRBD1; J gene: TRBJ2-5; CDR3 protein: CASSYSFGQGGETQYF; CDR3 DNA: TGTGCCAGCAGTTACTCGTTTGGACAGGGGGGAGAGACCCAGTACTTC
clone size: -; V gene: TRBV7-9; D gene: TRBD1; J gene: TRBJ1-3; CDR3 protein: CASSRGQADSGNTIYF; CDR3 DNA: TGTGCCAGCAGCCGGGGACAGGCGGACTCTGGAAACACCATATATTTT
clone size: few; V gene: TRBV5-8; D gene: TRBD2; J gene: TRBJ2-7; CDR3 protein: CASSLATGTSGGQYF; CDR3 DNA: TGTGCCAGCAGCTTGGCTACCGGGACCTCGGGGGGACAGTACTTC
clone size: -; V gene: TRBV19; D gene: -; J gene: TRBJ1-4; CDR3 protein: CASWGGVKLFF; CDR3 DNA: TGTGCCAGCTGGGGGGGGGTTAAACTGTTTTTT
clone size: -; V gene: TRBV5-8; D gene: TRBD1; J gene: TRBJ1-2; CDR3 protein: CASSLRTGFGYTF; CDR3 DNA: TGTGCCAGCAGCCTACGGACAGGGTTCGGCTACACCTTC
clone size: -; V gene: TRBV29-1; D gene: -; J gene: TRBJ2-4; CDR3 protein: CSVEAGVGSGIQYF; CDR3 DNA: TGCAGCGTTGAAGCGGGGGTGGGGTCGGGCATTCAGTACTTC
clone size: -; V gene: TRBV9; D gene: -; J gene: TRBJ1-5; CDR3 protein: CASSVDGGLGQPQHF; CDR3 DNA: TGTGCCAGCAGCGTAGATGGAGGGTTGGGGCAGCCCCAGCATTTT